This T cell receptor beta chain stems from a study of CD8 T cells in Susac syndrome. Germline V gene lookup returns CDR1 SQVTM and CDR2 ANQGSEA. Germline trimming cut 7 bases from V and 7 bases from J; bases unmatched to any gene: 13. The CDR3 spans 14 residues. RNA was extracted with the RNeasy kit, and a quantity of about 0.45 to 1 ug was reverse transcribed using random hexamers. An immunoSEQ multiplex PCR generated amplified TCR beta CDR3 products spanning 54 Vbeta and 13 Jbeta. Using its own MiXCR run on the immunoSEQ multiplex PCR reads, TCRdb lists one record per CDR3 protein. The sample shows roughly 330,000 distinct CDR3 sequences, approximately 90% of them seen only once. Relapsing-remitting disease, either stable or active, was present in the treatment-naive patients who were the multiple sclerosis controls. Bulk CD8+ and CD4+ cells came from magnetic negative isolation; CD8+ TEMRA by FACS.

The rearrangement joins TRBV29-1 to TRBJ2-7; TRBD1 matches 10 bases. Material for sequencing was CD4+ T cells from PBMCs. The receptor was derived from a human donor with multiple sclerosis. This chain's CDR3 is CSALGDRGLGEQYF. DNA for the CDR3: TGCAGCGCCCTCGGAGACAGGGGGCTCGGAGAGCAGTACTTC.